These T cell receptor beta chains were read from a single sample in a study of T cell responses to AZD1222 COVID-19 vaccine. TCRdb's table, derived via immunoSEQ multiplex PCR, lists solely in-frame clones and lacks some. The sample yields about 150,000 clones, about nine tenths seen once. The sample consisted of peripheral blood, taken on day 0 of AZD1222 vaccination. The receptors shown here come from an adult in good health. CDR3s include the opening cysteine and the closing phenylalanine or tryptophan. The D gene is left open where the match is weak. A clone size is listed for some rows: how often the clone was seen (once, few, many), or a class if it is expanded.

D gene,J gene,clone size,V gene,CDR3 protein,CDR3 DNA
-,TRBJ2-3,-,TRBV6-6,CASSETTSTDTQYF,TGTGCCAGCAGCGAGACAACTAGCACAGATACGCAGTATTTT
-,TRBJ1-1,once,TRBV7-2,CASSPETGNTEAFF,TGTGCCAGCAGCCCCGAGACAGGGAACACTGAAGCTTTCTTT
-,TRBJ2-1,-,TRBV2,CASSQLQRRAGYNEQFF,TGTGCCAGCAGTCAATTGCAACGGCGCGCCGGCTACAATGAGCAGTTCTTC
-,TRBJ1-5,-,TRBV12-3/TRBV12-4,CASSLADLQPQHF,TGTGCCAGCAGTTTGGCAGACCTTCAGCCCCAGCATTTT
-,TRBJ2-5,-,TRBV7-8,CASSLAGVKETQYF,TGTGCCAGCAGCTTAGCAGGGGTTAAGGAGACCCAGTACTTC
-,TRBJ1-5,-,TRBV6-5,CASRTTGEPQHF,TGTGCCAGCAGAACGACCGGGGAGCCCCAGCATTTT
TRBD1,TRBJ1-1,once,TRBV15,CATSRDKQGEAFF,TGTGCCACCAGCAGAGATAAACAGGGGGAAGCTTTCTTT
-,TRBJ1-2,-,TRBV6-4,CASSDSMGQVHGYTF,TGTGCCAGCAGTGACTCGATGGGGCAGGTGCATGGCTACACCTTC
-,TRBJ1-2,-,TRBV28,CASSSTNRNNYGYTF,TGTGCCAGCAGTTCGACAAACAGGAATAACTATGGCTACACCTTC
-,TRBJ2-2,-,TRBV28,CASSFIGFGELFF,TGTGCCAGCAGTTTTATAGGGTTCGGGGAGCTGTTTTTT